Sequencing of this TCR beta chain was carried out in a study of blood T cell repertoires in COVID-19. Using immunoSEQ multiplex PCR, the repertoire was profiled, and TCRdb retains in-frame clones only, with some absent. This sample has a few hundred thousand clones, with roughly 87% found just once. V lost 2 bases and J lost 5, with 19 bases in between. This CDR3 has 18 amino acids. Per the germline V gene, CDR1 is MDHEN and CDR2 is SYDVKM. Either two negative PCRs, clearance, or symptom resolution qualified Cohort 3 donors as recovered. This rearrangement joins TRBV28 to TRBJ1-6; no firm D call. The sequence was collected from a woman between 18 and 29 years old who had recovered from COVID-19. The sample taken for sequencing was PBMCs or T cells enriched from blood (not recorded which). The CDR3 nucleotides read TGTGCCAGCAGTTTACGGAAGACATTTTATTTAGATAATTCACCCCTCCACTTT. Its translation is CASSLRKTFYLDNSPLHF.